These 22 T cell receptor beta chains share one sample of origin, sequenced in a study of beta chain features in type 1 diabetes. The isolated RNA, all of it, was reverse transcribed, so expressed TCRB transcripts were what got sequenced. The repertoire was sequenced with immunoSEQ multiplex PCR; TCRdb's copy has only in-frame clones and lacks some. The table lists 900,000 or so clones, around a sixth of them singletons. Sequenced material: naive CD4+ T cells from blood. The source is a woman under 30 in good health.

This clone was observed a handful of times. The chain links TRBV7-2 to TRBJ2-1; 8 bases are a match to TRBD1. The CDR3 runs 16 residues. Germline CDR1 SGHTA, CDR2 FQGNSA. The ends lost 2 bases at V and 4 bases at J; junction bases unmatched: 7. The CDR3 DNA reads as TGTGCCAGCAGCTTATTTTCTGGACAGGGATACAATGAGCAGTTCTTC. This encodes CASSLFSGQGYNEQFF.

The gene calls are TRBV23-1 and TRBJ2-5, with D maybe TRBD1 (6 bases). TRBV23-1 is filed as an ORF, its function uncertain. V was pared by 3 bases and J by 11 bases, with 13 bases between. The CDR3 length is 12 residues. CDR3 loop: CASSQGAREQYF. As DNA, the CDR3 is TGCGCCAGCAGTCAGGGGGCGCGAGAGCAGTACTTC.

This clone has only a few counts. The chain joins TRBV28 to TRBJ1-5; 9 bases line up with TRBD1. The CDR3 has 14 residues. Germline values: CDR1 MDHEN, CDR2 SYDVKM. After removal of 7 bases from V and 7 bases from J, the junction contained 8 bases not matched to a gene. The CDR3 DNA is TGTGCCAGCAACGCCGGGACAGGGCCGCAGCCCCAGCATTTT. Translating it yields CASNAGTGPQPQHF.

This clone has just a few counts. The gene calls are TRBV7-3 and TRBJ1-1; no firm D call. Germline V CDR1 and CDR2: SGHTA, FQGTGA. CDR3 size: 15 residues. Between the trimmed V and J ends, which lost 3 bases and 2 bases, there was a span of 13 bases. The CDR3 coding sequence is TGTGCCAGCAGCTTGCGGGTTGGTGATAACACTGAAGCTTTCTTT. Amino acids: CASSLRVGDNTEAFF.

In this sample, this clone turned up a few times. The chain uses TRBV6-1 and TRBJ2-7, with TRBD2 identical over 8 bases. The germline V gene encodes CDR1 MNHNS and CDR2 SASEGT. The CDR3 contains 12 residues. CDR3 region: CAVSGVAGEQYF. The CDR3 DNA reads as TGTGCAGTCAGCGGTGTAGCGGGGGAGCAGTACTTC.

For this clone: This sample also contains other DNA sequences that code for the same CDR3. CDR3 amino acids: CASSIEGYGYTF. The CDR3 bases are TGTGCCAGTAGTATCGAGGGTTATGGCTACACCTTC. The rearrangement links TRBV19 to TRBJ1-2; no definite D call. The V gene lost 3 bases and the J gene lost 5 bases, with 7 bases spanning the gap. Per germline, CDR1 LNHDA and CDR2 SQIVND (reference sequence). This CDR3 contains 12 residues.

The rearrangement uses TRBV7-2 and TRBJ2-2; no definite D call. Trimming stripped 5 bases from V and 6 bases from J, with 13 bases between. Germline loops: CDR1 SGHTA, CDR2 FQGNSA. This CDR3 spans 14 amino acids. In DNA form, the CDR3 reads TGTGCCAGCAGCCACGCAGGTGGTGCCGGGGAGCTGTTTTTT. It specifies CASSHAGGAGELFF.

The genes are TRBV4-3 and TRBJ2-2; no firm D call. Per the germline V gene, CDR1 is LGHNA and CDR2 is YSLEER. The CDR3 extends over 14 amino acids. The V end lost 3 bases, the J end lost 2 bases, and 7 bases lay between the germline ends. CDR3 region: CASSHGVNTGELFF. CDR3 DNA sequence: TGCGCCAGCAGCCATGGAGTCAACACCGGGGAGCTGTTTTTT.

The V gene is TRBV6-4, the J gene TRBJ1-1; D not certain. Per the germline V gene, CDR1 is MRHNA and CDR2 is SNTAGT. V was pared by 0 bases and J by 0 bases, with 14 bases between. This CDR3 contains 17 residues. The CDR3 DNA reads TGTGCCAGCAGTGACTCGTGGGATCGGGCCATGAACACTGAAGCTTTCTTT. Translation gives CASSDSWDRAMNTEAFF.

V and J are TRBV5-4 and TRBJ2-7; TRBD2 matches at 9 bases. In germline, CDR1 is SGHNT, CDR2 YYREEE (reference sequence). The CDR3 sequence is 15 residues long. With V trimmed by 0 bases and J by 7 bases, 8 bases remained unmatched. The CDR3 sequence: CASSLVAGASGEQYF. CDR3 sequence (DNA): TGTGCCAGCAGCTTGGTAGCGGGAGCATCGGGAGAGCAGTACTTC.

This clone was counted only a few times. This rearrangement joins TRBV7-2 to TRBJ1-1; TRBD1 matches 7 bases. J gave up 3 bases and V 4 bases, and 8 bases lay outside the gene matches. CDR1 SGHTA and CDR2 FQGNSA come from the germline V gene. There are 15 residues in the CDR3. The CDR3 nucleotides are TGTGCCAGCAGCTCAACAGGGGTGGCTTACACTGAAGCTTTCTTT. This encodes CASSSTGVAYTEAFF.

This chain connects TRBV6-6 to TRBJ2-7; 11 bases agree with TRBD2. The CDR3 is made up of 14 amino acids. V was pared by 6 bases and J by 2 bases, with 3 bases of the junction left unmatched. The germline V gene encodes CDR1 MNHNY and CDR2 SVGAGI (reference sequence). As DNA, the CDR3 is TGTGCCAGCAGGATAGCGGGAGGGGCCTACGAGCAGTACTTC. Translated: CASRIAGGAYEQYF.

The table lists this clone with a few counts. The chain links TRBV5-6 to TRBJ2-5; D is possibly TRBD1 (6 bases). Trimming left V 4 bases short and J 6 bases short, with 13 bases between. This CDR3 contains 13 residues. Germline CDR1 and CDR2: SGHDT and YYEEEE. The CDR3 DNA reads as TGTGCCAGCAGCCCAGGGACAATCCAGACCCAGTACTTC. It translates to CASSPGTIQTQYF. The variable domain in full, completed from reference TRBV5-6 and TRBJ2-5, reads DAGVTQSPTHLIKTRGQQVTLRCSPKSGHDTVSWYQQALGQGPQFIFQYYEEEERQRGNFPDRFSGHQFPNYSSELNVNALLLGDSALYLCASSPGTIQTQYFGPGTRLLVL.

This chain links TRBV6-1 with TRBJ1-2, with D perhaps matching TRBD1 (5 bases). Per germline, CDR1 MNHNS and CDR2 SASEGT. CDR3 length equals 17 residues. Trimming cost V 4 bases and J 3 bases, with 21 bases left between them. The CDR3 protein is CASSVGTGSSRDYGYTF. The CDR3 DNA is TGTGCCAGCAGTGTTGGAACAGGATCATCTCGGGACTATGGCTACACCTTC.

The sample holds many counts of this clone. The rearrangement joins TRBV10-3 to TRBJ2-6, with D possibly matching TRBD1 (5 bases). Germline CDR1 ENHRY, CDR2 SYGVKD. There are 15 residues in the CDR3. Trimming took off 10 bases at V and 0 bases at J, with 13 bases between the two ends. CDR3 protein: CATQGLGSGANVLTF. The CDR3 DNA reads TGTGCCACCCAGGGTCTCGGCTCTGGGGCCAACGTCCTGACTTTC.

This chain uses TRBV20-1 with TRBJ1-2, with D hard to call. CDR1 DFQATT and CDR2 SNEGSKA come from the germline V gene (reference sequence). The CDR3 contains 11 residues. Between the trimmed V and J ends, which lost 7 bases and 0 bases, there was a span of 6 bases. DNA for the CDR3: TGCAGTGTGGGGACTAACTATGGCTACACCTTC. Amino acid sequence: CSVGTNYGYTF.

This clone was counted a few times. The chain carries TRBV5-1 and TRBJ2-5, with D maybe TRBD1 (6 bases). The CDR3 runs to 14 residues. The V and J ends lost 4 bases and 5 bases respectively, with 15 bases between them. From germline, CDR1 is SGHRS and CDR2 YFSETQ. CDR3 amino acids: CASSQGTGSETQYF. Here the CDR3 DNA reads TGCGCCAGCAGCCAGGGTACAGGGTCCGAGACCCAGTACTTC.

The CDR3 loop reads CATSDRGVHEQYF. As DNA, the CDR3 is TGTGCCACCTCCGACAGGGGGGTACACGAGCAGTACTTC. The chain couples TRBV6-6 to TRBJ2-7; 9 positions agree with TRBD1. The CDR3 has 13 amino acids. V gave up 10 bases and J gave up 5 bases; unmatched junction bases: 9. Germline V gives CDR1 MNHNY, CDR2 SVGAGI (reference sequence).

The rearrangement links TRBV20-1 to TRBJ2-7; no definite D call. This CDR3 is 10 amino acids long. The germline V gene has CDR1 DFQATT and CDR2 SNEGSKA (reference sequence). Trimming left V 0 bases short and J 10 bases short, with 7 bases between. In DNA, the CDR3 is TGCAGTGCTAGAGATCTGGACCAGTACTTC. This translates into CSARDLDQYF.

V and J are TRBV5-6 and TRBJ2-5, with 13 positions matching TRBD2. The CDR3 is 12 residues long. The ends lost 4 bases at V and 12 bases at J; junction bases unmatched: 3. In germline, CDR1 is SGHDT, CDR2 YYEEEE. CDR3 in amino acids: CASSELAGGEYF. CDR3 bases: TGTGCCAGCAGCGAACTAGCGGGAGGGGAGTACTTC.

The sample holds a few counts of this clone. The chain employs TRBV7-9 and TRBJ2-2; 9 bases are a match to TRBD2. Trimming took 5 bases from V and 4 from J; bases not matched to a gene: 8. Germline-derived CDR1 and CDR2 are SEHNR and FQNEAQ (reference sequence). The CDR3 is 16 amino acids. The CDR3 here is CASSLVSGRGTGELFF. The DNA for the CDR3 is TGTGCCAGCAGCCTAGTTAGCGGGAGAGGCACCGGGGAGCTGTTTTTT.

This clone showed up just a few times. This chain uses TRBV10-3 with TRBJ2-5, with 8 bases that match TRBD1. V lost 5 bases, J lost 5 bases, and 4 bases stayed unmatched. CDR3 length: 13 residues. Germline-derived CDR1 and CDR2 are ENHRY and SYGVKD. CDR3 amino acids: CAISLTGAETQYF. CDR3 nucleotide sequence: TGTGCCATCAGTTTGACAGGGGCGGAGACCCAGTACTTC.